This T cell receptor (beta chain) stems from a study of CD8+ T cells in alopecia areata. Study outcomes and limitations: Alphabeta T cells residing in normal skin are also sequenced in scalp samples. Expanded CD8+ clones among the top 100, as well as scalp clonality, were significantly decreased by tofacitinib.

Described treatment: oral pan-JAK inhibitor, 5-10 mg twice daily. As for this clone: The antigen is not known.

Germline V gives CDR1 LNHNV, CDR2 YYDKDF (reference sequence). There are 13 residues in the CDR3. V dropped 5 bases and J dropped 2; count of bases not matched to a gene: 3. The sequencing template was cDNA reverse transcribed from extracted RNA. TCRdb keeps only in-frame clones here, not all; method: immunoSEQ multiplex PCR. Here the sample spans 100,000 to 130,000 clones, 84% being singletons. The sequences come from CD8+ T cells sorted from blood, collected at week 24, from a patient treated with tofacitinib. The J gene is TRBJ2-7, the V gene TRBV15, with 7 nucleotides matching TRBD1. This sequence was found in a human donor with alopecia areata. CDR3 nucleotides: TGTGCCACCAGCTGGGACAGAACCTACGAGCAGTACTTC. Protein sequence: CATSWDRTYEQYF.